What follows are 17 T cell receptor beta chains derived from one specimen sequenced in a study of blood T cell repertoires in COVID-19. TCRdb keeps only in-frame clones here, not all; method: immunoSEQ multiplex PCR. The top ten clones hold roughly 2.1% of a sample with about 99,000 clones, roughly 88% of them seen once. The sequencing sample was made of peripheral blood. The receptors come from a man aged 50-60 years with COVID-19, enrolled during active disease.

This chain links TRBV29-1 with TRBJ1-2; 9 nucleotides align to TRBD1. The CDR3 has 14 amino acids. Germline V gives CDR1 SQVTM, CDR2 ANQGSEA. Trimming cost V 7 bases and J 6 bases; bases outside gene matches: 12. The CDR3 protein is CSAWEQGAFHGYTF. The CDR3 region has the DNA TGCAGCGCCTGGGAACAGGGGGCTTTTCATGGCTACACCTTC. The whole variable domain, remainder taken from reference TRBV29-1 and TRBJ1-2, is SAVISQKPSRDICQRGTSLTIQCQVDSQVTMMFWYRQQPGQSLTLIATANQGSEATYESGFVIDKFPISRPNLTFSTLTVSNMSPEDSSIYLCSAWEQGAFHGYTFGSGTRLTVV.

V usage is TRBV3-1 (or the pseudogene TRBV3-2) and J usage is TRBJ1-1; no clear D gene. Trimming removed 2 bases at V and 7 bases at J, with 11 bases between. CDR1 LGHDT and CDR2 YNNKEL come from the germline V gene (reference sequence). This CDR3 comprises 13 residues. In nucleotides, the CDR3 is TGTGCCAGCAGCCAACTACTCCTTAGTGAAGCTTTCTTT. Amino acids: CASSQLLLSEAFF.

The rearrangement links TRBV30 to TRBJ2-2, with a weak D call TRBD1 (6 bases). The germline V gene has CDR1 GTSNPN and CDR2 SVGIG (reference sequence). This CDR3 is 15 amino acids long. V was shortened by 2 bases and J by 2 bases, with 12 bases between the two germline ends. The CDR3 region has the DNA TGTGCCTGGAGTACCCGGACAGTAAACACCGGGGAGCTGTTTTTT. Its protein product is CAWSTRTVNTGELFF.

V and J are TRBV4-3 and TRBJ1-1, with D possibly matching TRBD1 (6 bases). Looked up from germline, CDR1 is LGHNA and CDR2 is YSLEER. This CDR3 region has 15 residues. V shed 0 bases and J shed 4 bases, with 12 bases lying between them. Here the CDR3 reads CASSQDTGSFTEAFF. CDR3 DNA: TGCGCCAGCAGCCAAGATACAGGGAGTTTCACTGAAGCTTTCTTT.

The J gene is TRBJ1-1, the V gene TRBV27, with D possibly TRBD1 on 5 matching bases. Looked up from germline, CDR1 is MNHEY and CDR2 is SMNVEV (reference sequence). The ends were cut back, 4 bases at V and 1 base at J, with 7 bases in the middle. CDR3 size: 13 residues. The CDR3 region is CASSSQGNTEAFF. CDR3 in DNA: TGTGCCAGCAGTTCCCAGGGGAACACTGAAGCTTTCTTT.

V is TRBV10-3 and J is TRBJ1-6; no reliable D call. The CDR3 runs to 15 residues. V lost 8 bases and J lost 7, with 18 bases in between. CDR1 and CDR2 (germline): ENHRY, SYGVKD. The CDR3 protein is CAIQDGVAPNSPLHF. CDR3 bases: TGTGCCATCCAAGACGGGGTGGCTCCGAATTCACCCCTCCACTTT.

The V call is TRBV2, the J call TRBJ2-5; possibly TRBD1 for D (6 bases). Germline V gene data show CDR1 as SNHLY and CDR2 as FYNNEI. The CDR3 length is 12 residues. Trimming cost V 8 bases and J 3 bases, with 10 bases left between them. CDR3 protein: CASVWTEETQYF. The CDR3 DNA reads as TGTGCCAGCGTGTGGACAGAAGAGACCCAGTACTTC.

The rearrangement joins TRBV6-5 to TRBJ1-6; TRBD1 aligns across 9 bases. The CDR3 length is 14 residues. Germline CDR1 MNHEY, CDR2 SVGAGI. Trimming removed 7 bases from V and 8 bases from J; junction bases left unmatched: 6. In DNA, the CDR3 is TGTGCCAGCACGAGGACAGGGGTGGATTCACCCCTCCACTTT. It is translated as CASTRTGVDSPLHF.

This clone was seen a few times. The CDR3 DNA sequence: TGTGCCAGCGAGGGACAGCCCTCGGACACCATATATTTT. It translates to CASEGQPSDTIYF. The chain joins TRBV2 to TRBJ1-3, with TRBD1 matching over 7 bases. V shed 8 bases, J shed 8 bases, and the junction held 9 bases outside the gene matches. Germline lookup yields CDR1 SNHLY and CDR2 FYNNEI. CDR3 size: 13 residues.

V usage is TRBV7-6 and J usage is TRBJ2-1, with 10 positions matching TRBD2. Losses at the gene ends were 5 bases for V and 0 bases for J; bases not matched to a gene: 16. Per the germline V gene, CDR1 is SGHVS and CDR2 is FNYEAQ. The length of the CDR3 is 20 residues. The CDR3 DNA sequence: TGTGCCAGCAGCCCAACGGTCGGTACTAGCGGGGCGAGCTCCTACAATGAGCAGTTCTTC. As protein: CASSPTVGTSGASSYNEQFF.

This clone was counted only a few times. This chain connects TRBV5-5 to TRBJ1-1; the D is unclear. The CDR3 loop spans 13 amino acids. Germline CDR1 is SGHKS and CDR2 is YYEKEE (reference sequence). The V and J ends lost 2 bases and 5 bases respectively, with 10 bases between them. The CDR3 reads CASSLLAGTEAFF. CDR3 nucleotides: TGTGCCAGCAGCTTATTGGCGGGGACTGAAGCTTTCTTT.

The J gene is TRBJ1-1, the V gene TRBV11-2, with D hard to call. This CDR3 comprises 13 residues. The germline V gene encodes CDR1 SGHAT and CDR2 FQNNGV. Between the trimmed V and J ends, which lost 4 bases and 1 base, there was a span of 7 bases. The CDR3 DNA sequence: TGTGCCAGCAGCTCCTTCCCGAACACTGAAGCTTTCTTT. Residues: CASSSFPNTEAFF.

The CDR3 region has the DNA TGTGCCAGCAGCTTGCGGGGTAGCGGGGGGGCAGATACGCAGTATTTT. It is translated as CASSLRGSGGADTQYF. The gene calls are TRBV5-4 and TRBJ2-3; TRBD2 matches at 11 bases. This CDR3 is built from 16 residues. Germline lookup yields CDR1 SGHNT and CDR2 YYREEE (reference sequence). The V segment lost 1 base and the J segment 4 bases; nucleotides outside the gene matches: 5.

V usage is TRBV9 and J usage is TRBJ1-3, with TRBD1 as a possible D gene (5 bases). The CDR3 length is 14 residues. V dropped 3 bases and J dropped 1 base, with 8 bases sitting between them. The germline gives CDR1 SGDLS, CDR2 YYNGEE. The CDR3 nucleotides are TGTGCCAGCAGCGCACAGGTATCTGGAAACACCATATATTTT. Translated, it gives CASSAQVSGNTIYF.

CDR3 in DNA: TGTGCCAGCAGCTCGGCAGGGACAGGGCACGAGCAGTACTTC. Encoded protein: CASSSAGTGHEQYF. This chain links TRBV7-9 with TRBJ2-7, with 9 bases lining up with TRBD1. CDR3 length: 14 residues. Trimming took 4 bases from V and 5 from J; bases not matched to a gene: 6. Germline assignment: CDR1 SEHNR and CDR2 FQNEAQ (reference sequence).

V gene TRBV5-1 combines with J gene TRBJ1-3; no reliable D call. V lost 0 bases to trimming and J lost 0 bases, with 7 bases between them. The CDR3 length is 15 residues. Germline CDR1 reads SGHRS; CDR2 reads YFSETQ. The CDR3 protein is CASSLGHSSGNTIYF. The CDR3 DNA reads as TGCGCCAGCAGCTTGGGACACAGCTCTGGAAACACCATATATTTT. Variable domain in full (rest from reference TRBV5-1 and TRBJ1-3): KAGVTQTPRYLIKTRGQQVTLSCSPISGHRSVSWYQQTPGQGLQFLFEYFSETQRNKGNFPGRFSGRQFSNSRSEMNVSTLELGDSALYLCASSLGHSSGNTIYFGEGSWLTVV.

J is TRBJ1-2 and V is TRBV11-2, with 8 positions matching TRBD1. With 1 base clipped from V and 0 bases from J, the junction kept 4 bases outside the gene matches. Germline V gene lookup returns CDR1 SGHAT and CDR2 FQNNGV. This CDR3 region has 16 residues. CDR3 bases: TGTGCCAGCAGCTTAGGACAGGGGCCAACTAACTATGGCTACACCTTC. Translation: CASSLGQGPTNYGYTF.